This entry is about one T cell receptor (beta chain). Its antigen is currently unknown. CDR1 and CDR2 (germline): SNHLY, FYNNEI. V lost 6 bases to trimming and J lost 7 bases; unmatched junction nucleotides: 16. The CDR3 is 16 amino acids. This sample's time point: week 47, end of study. The study gave 300 ug of mutant IDH1 20-mer peptide per vaccine dose, with topical imiquimod. The sample belongs to a study of a mutant IDH1 vaccine in newly diagnosed glioma. Assay used: immunoSEQ multiplex PCR; TCRdb lists only in-frame clones, some missing. The profile shows about 59,000 clones, under 85% of them singletons.

This TCR was sampled from a man under 40 with glioma. The rearrangement joins TRBV2 to TRBJ1-2; 8 bases align to TRBD1. Here the sequenced sample was PBMCs, taken from a glioma patient whose treatment included an IDH1 peptide vaccine. CDR3 residues: CASRPPKQGATGGYTF. The CDR3 DNA reads TGTGCCAGCAGACCACCGAAGCAGGGGGCCACGGGTGGCTACACCTTC.